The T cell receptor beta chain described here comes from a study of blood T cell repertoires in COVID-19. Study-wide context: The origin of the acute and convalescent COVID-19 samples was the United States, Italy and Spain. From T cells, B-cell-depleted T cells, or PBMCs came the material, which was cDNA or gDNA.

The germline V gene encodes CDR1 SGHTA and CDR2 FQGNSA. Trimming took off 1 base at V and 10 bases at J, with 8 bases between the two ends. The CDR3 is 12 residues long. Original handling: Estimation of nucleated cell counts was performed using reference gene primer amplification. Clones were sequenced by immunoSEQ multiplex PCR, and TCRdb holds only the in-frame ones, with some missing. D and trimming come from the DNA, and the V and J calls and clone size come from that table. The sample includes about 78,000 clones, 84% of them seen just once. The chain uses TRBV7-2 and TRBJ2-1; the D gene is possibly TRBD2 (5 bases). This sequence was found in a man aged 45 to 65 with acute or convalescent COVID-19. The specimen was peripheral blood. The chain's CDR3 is CASSLGTGEQFF. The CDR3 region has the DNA TGTGCCAGCAGCTTAGGTACGGGGGAGCAGTTCTTC.